Reported below is one T cell receptor (beta chain). V lost 3 bases, J lost 7 bases, and 16 bases lay in between. Germline V gives CDR1 SGHNT, CDR2 YYREEE (reference sequence). This CDR3 spans 14 amino acids. The sample comes from a study of STAT5B mutations in CD4+ large granular lymphocyte leukemia. The assay was run at survey level. Sequenced by immunoSEQ multiplex PCR; TCRdb stores in-frame clones only, minus some. Found here are some 35,000 clones, roughly three quarters of them singletons; the top ten hold 2.5% to 3%. The rearrangement joins TRBV5-4 to TRBJ1-1; unclear D gene. The sample taken for sequencing was CD4+ T cells from blood buffy coats. The clonotype was recovered from a human donor in good health. Here the CDR3 reads CASSSRERYSEAFF. The CDR3 nucleotides read TGTGCCAGCAGCTCCCGGGAACGGTATAGTGAAGCTTTCTTT.